This T cell receptor (beta chain) stems from a study of control samples from healthy donors and cancer patients. The data were produced by immunoSEQ multiplex PCR, yet TCRdb's version contains in-frame clones alone and is incomplete. This sample has approximately 220,000 clones, with just under 95% found just once. There are 13 residues in the CDR3. Per the germline V gene, CDR1 is LGHDT and CDR2 is YNNKEL (reference sequence). V was pared by 1 base and J by 7 bases, with 8 bases between. The sequencing input was blood. The genes are TRBV3-1 (or the pseudogene TRBV3-2) and TRBJ2-1, with D tentatively TRBD1 (5 bases). The TCR comes from a man aged 50 to 60 in good health. CDR3 sequence (DNA): TGTGCCAGCAGCCAAGTCCAGGGTAATGAGCAGTTCTTC. Protein: CASSQVQGNEQFF.